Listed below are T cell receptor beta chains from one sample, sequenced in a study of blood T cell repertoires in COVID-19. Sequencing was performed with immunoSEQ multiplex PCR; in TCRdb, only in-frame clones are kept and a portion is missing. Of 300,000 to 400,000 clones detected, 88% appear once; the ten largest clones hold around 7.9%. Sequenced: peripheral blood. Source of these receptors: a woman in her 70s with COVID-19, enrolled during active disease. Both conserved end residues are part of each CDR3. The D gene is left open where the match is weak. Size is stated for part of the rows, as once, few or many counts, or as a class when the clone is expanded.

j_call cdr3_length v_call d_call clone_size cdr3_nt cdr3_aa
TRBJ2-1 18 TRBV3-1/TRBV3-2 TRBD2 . TGTGCCAGCAGCCAAGATCGACGACTAGCTGTGACCTACAATGAGCAGTTCTTC CASSQDRRLAVTYNEQFF
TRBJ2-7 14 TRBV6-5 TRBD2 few TGTGCCAGCAGTTCCGGGACTAGCGACCACGAGCAGTACTTC CASSSGTSDHEQYF
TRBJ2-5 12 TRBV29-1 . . TGCAGCGTGGGCCGGGCGGGGGAGACCCAGTACTTC CSVGRAGETQYF
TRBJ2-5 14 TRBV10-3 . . TGTGCCATCAGTGATGGGGGCCTCCGGGAGACCCAGTACTTC CAISDGGLRETQYF
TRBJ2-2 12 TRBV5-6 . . TGTGCCAGCAGCTTCCCGTCGGGGGAGCTGTTTTTT CASSFPSGELFF
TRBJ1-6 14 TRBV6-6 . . TGTGCCAGCAGGGGGGCCAGCAATACAAAACCCCTCCACTTT CASRGASNTKPLHF
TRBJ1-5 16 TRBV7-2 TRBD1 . TGTGCCAGCAGATCACAGGGGGGACTGGGCAATCAGCCCCAGCATTTT CASRSQGGLGNQPQHF
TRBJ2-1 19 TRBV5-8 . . TGTGCCAGCAGCTTGTGGCGGAAACCTACAATGACCTCTTACGTTGAGCAGTTCTTC CASSLWRKPTMTSYVEQFF
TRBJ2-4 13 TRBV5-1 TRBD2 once TGCGCCAGCAGCTTGGCCGGGACTAGCGGGAAGTACTTC CASSLAGTSGKYF
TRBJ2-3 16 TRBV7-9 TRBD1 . TGTGCCAGCAGCGGGGAGACAGGGGGTGTCTCAGATACGCAGTATTTT CASSGETGGVSDTQYF
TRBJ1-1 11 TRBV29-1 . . TGCAGCGGACAGGACTACACTGAAGCTTTCTTT CSGQDYTEAFF
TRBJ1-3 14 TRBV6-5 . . TGTGCCAGCAGTCCTGGACAGCTAGGAAACACCATATATTTT CASSPGQLGNTIYF
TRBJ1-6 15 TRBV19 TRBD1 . TGTGCCAGTAGGACAGGGATCGTCTATAATTCACCCCTCCACTTT CASRTGIVYNSPLHF
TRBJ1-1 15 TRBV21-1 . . TGTGCCAGCACCTTCCGAGGAGGAAAGAACACTGAAGCTTTCTTT CASTFRGGKNTEAFF
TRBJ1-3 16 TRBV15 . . TGTGCCACCAGCAGTTCGGCACAGGTCTCTGGAAACACCATATATTTT CATSSSAQVSGNTIYF
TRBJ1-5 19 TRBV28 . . TGTGCCAGCAGTCCCCGGAGATGGACAGAGGGCGAGGGCAATCAGCCCCAGCATTTT CASSPRRWTEGEGNQPQHF
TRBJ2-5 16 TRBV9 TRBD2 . TGTGCCAGCAGCTCAGGACTAGCGGGGGCGGGAGAGACCCAGTACTTC CASSSGLAGAGETQYF
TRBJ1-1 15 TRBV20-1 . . TGCAGTGCTAGTGGGGGGCTCGCCATGAACACTGAAGCTTTCTTT CSASGGLAMNTEAFF
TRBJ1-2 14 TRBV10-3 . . TGTGCCATCAGTGTCGGAGGGCTAGGGTATGGCTACACCTTC CAISVGGLGYGYTF
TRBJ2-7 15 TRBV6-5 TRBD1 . TGTGCCAGCAGTCTCGAAAGGACAGGGGTCTACGAGCAGTACTTC CASSLERTGVYEQYF